Following are 24 T cell receptor beta chains from one sample sequenced in a study of T cells after yellow fever vaccination. TCRdb passed the 5' RACE reads through MiXCR, listing each CDR3 protein once. The data contain roughly 99,000 distinct CDR3 sequences, approximately 5.5% of them singletons. The material sequenced was CD8+ T cells sorted from PBMCs, taken 10 days after the yellow fever booster vaccination. The receptor set was obtained from a man younger than 35 who received the YFV17D yellow fever vaccine.

This clonotype was picked up a small number of times. V and J are TRBV18 and TRBJ1-1; TRBD1 might be the D (5 bases). The V and J ends lost 0 bases and 5 bases respectively, with 10 bases between them. CDR3 length: 14 residues. The germline V gene encodes CDR1 KGHSH and CDR2 LQKENI. The CDR3 here is CASSPPQGGTEAFF. In DNA, the CDR3 is TGTGCCAGCTCACCACCGCAGGGCGGGACTGAAGCTTTCTTT.

A few counts support this clonotype. The gene calls are TRBV6-5 and TRBJ2-7, with D possibly being TRBD1 (6 bases). The V end lost 4 bases, the J end lost 2 bases, and 18 bases lay between the germline ends. Per germline, CDR1 MNHEY and CDR2 SVGAGI. This CDR3 is built from 16 residues. CDR3 amino acids: CASSFPRWGLTYEQYV. The CDR3, as DNA: TGTGCCAGCAGTTTCCCCCGATGGGGGCTGACCTACGAGCAGTACGTC.

On this clonotype: A much larger clone is a single base away; this may be a read error. The J gene is TRBJ2-2, the V gene TRBV7-2; TRBD2 is a possible D gene (5 bases). The CDR3 is made up of 15 amino acids. The germline CDR1 and CDR2 sequences are SGHTA and FQGNSA. The CDR3 region is CSSSFTRPNTGELFF. The CDR3, as DNA: TGTTCCAGCAGCTTCACTAGGCCGAACACCGGGGAGCTGTTTTTT.

This clonotype occurred a few times. The chain recombines TRBV7-2 with TRBJ2-1; 15 bases line up with TRBD2. CDR3 length: 16 amino acids. After removal of 5 bases from V and 8 bases from J, the junction contained 7 bases not matched to a gene. Germline V gene sequence: CDR1 SGHTA, CDR2 FQGNSA. The CDR3 DNA follows: TGTGCCAGCAGCCACGAGAGGACTAGCGGGGGGGATGAGCAGTTCTTC. Translating it yields CASSHERTSGGDEQFF.

This clonotype was detected only a few times. This chain links TRBV5-1 with TRBJ1-1, with D perhaps TRBD1 (5 bases). This CDR3 comprises 16 residues. V was trimmed by 4 bases and J by 1 base, leaving 17 bases between them. The germline gives CDR1 SGHRS, CDR2 YFSETQ. CDR3 nucleotides: TGCGCCAGCAGCCCGACAATCCAGGGATCGAACACTGAAGCTTTCTTT. It yields the protein CASSPTIQGSNTEAFF.

This chain joins TRBV27 and TRBJ2-1, with 10 bases matching TRBD1. V was clipped by 7 bases and J by 8 bases; unmatched bases: 2. The CDR3 is 12 amino acids. The germline gives CDR1 MNHEY, CDR2 SMNVEV (reference sequence). This chain's CDR3 is CASTGQGDEQFF. DNA of the CDR3: TGTGCCAGCACCGGACAGGGGGATGAGCAGTTCTTC.

The gene calls are TRBV2 and TRBJ1-5, with 7 bases identical to TRBD1. Trimming cost V 6 bases and J 5 bases; bases outside gene matches: 1. In germline, CDR1 is SNHLY, CDR2 FYNNEI. This CDR3 has 12 residues. The CDR3 loop is CASSQGDQPQHF. The CDR3 region has the DNA TGTGCCAGCAGCCAGGGGGATCAGCCCCAGCATTTT.

The V gene is TRBV20-1, the J gene TRBJ2-7; TRBD2 aligns across 8 bases. Germline lookup yields CDR1 DFQATT and CDR2 SNEGSKA (reference sequence). The V gene end was trimmed by 3 bases and the J gene end by 2 bases; junction bases not matched to a gene: 6. This CDR3 region has 14 residues. The CDR3 nucleotides read TGCAGTGCTAGGGTGGCGGGGGGCCCCTACGAGCAGTACTTC. Residues: CSARVAGGPYEQYF.

This clonotype was recorded a few times. This rearrangement joins TRBV27 to TRBJ1-6; the D is unclear. Germline lookup yields CDR1 MNHEY and CDR2 SMNVEV (reference sequence). V lost 8 bases, J lost 7 bases, and 9 bases lay in between. This CDR3 is built from 12 residues. The CDR3 sequence: CASGRSNSPLHF. Here the CDR3 DNA reads TGTGCCAGCGGACGGTCGAATTCACCCCTCCACTTT.

In this sample, this clonotype turned up many times. The chain combines TRBV25-1 with TRBJ2-2; TRBD1 agrees at 8 bases. CDR3 length: 14 amino acids. Germline trimming cut 3 bases from V and 3 bases from J; bases unmatched to any gene: 0. Germline CDR1 and CDR2: MGHDK and SYGVNS. CDR3 sequence (DNA): TGTGCCAGCAGTGACAGGGGGCACACCGGGGAGCTGTTTTTT. Protein: CASSDRGHTGELFF.

V usage is TRBV6-5 and J usage is TRBJ2-1, with D perhaps TRBD1 or TRBD2 (5 bases each). CDR3 length equals 12 residues. CDR1 and CDR2 (germline): MNHEY, SVGAGI. Trimming removed 3 bases from V and 10 bases from J, with 10 bases in between. The DNA of the CDR3 is TGTGCCAGCAGTTATGGGGGAAAAGAGCAGTTCTTC. This gives the protein CASSYGGKEQFF.

This chain uses TRBV7-6 with TRBJ2-1; 8 nucleotides line up with TRBD2. Germline V CDR1 and CDR2: SGHVS, FNYEAQ. The CDR3 covers 17 residues. V was clipped by 3 bases and J by 5 bases; unmatched bases: 12. CDR3 amino acids: CASSFDGGESYNNEQFF. The CDR3, as DNA: TGTGCCAGCAGCTTTGACGGGGGGGAATCCTACAACAATGAGCAGTTCTTC.

The genes are TRBV12-3 or TRBV12-4 and TRBJ1-4; D unresolved. Deletions cut 5 bases from V and 3 bases from J, with 10 bases between. The CDR3 covers 14 residues. The CDR3 coding sequence is TGTGCCAGCAGTCGAGATGGAGCTAATGAAAAACTGTTTTTT. Amino acid sequence: CASSRDGANEKLFF.

The rearrangement links TRBV12-3 or TRBV12-4 to TRBJ1-2; 7 bases are shared with TRBD1. Trimming took 8 bases from V and 5 from J; bases not matched to a gene: 5. The CDR3 is 12 residues long. In DNA, the CDR3 is TGTGCCAGCGGGGACAGTCTATATGGCTACACCTTC. Protein sequence: CASGDSLYGYTF.

This chain connects TRBV7-9 to TRBJ1-1; TRBD1 aligns across 7 bases. The CDR3 length is 14 residues. Germline CDR1 SEHNR, CDR2 FQNEAQ (reference sequence). After removal of 5 bases from V and 8 bases from J, the junction contained 11 bases not matched to a gene. CDR3 DNA sequence: TGTGCCAGCAGCCCTTTACCCGGGACAGAGGAAGCTTTCTTT. Protein: CASSPLPGTEEAFF.

This clonotype was counted at least ten times. The rearrangement links TRBV11-2 to TRBJ2-5; D possibly uses TRBD1 or TRBD2 (6 bases each). Germline assignment: CDR1 SGHAT and CDR2 FQNNGV. V was pared by 5 bases and J by 5 bases, with 24 bases between. The CDR3 totals 17 residues. In nucleotides, the CDR3 is TGTGCCAGCAGCAAAAAAACCGGGACGGGGGCGACGGAGACCCAGTACTTC. Translated: CASSKKTGTGATETQYF.

This clonotype was observed many times. V is TRBV6-6 and J is TRBJ2-3; D ambiguous. CDR3 size: 15 residues. The V end lost 2 bases, the J end lost 4 bases, and 13 bases lay between the germline ends. CDR1 is MNHNY and CDR2 is SVGAGI in the germline V gene (reference sequence). The CDR3 bases are TGTGCCAGCAGTTACAGGAACCCGGGTGCAGATACGCAGTATTTT. Encoded protein: CASSYRNPGADTQYF.

The table lists this clonotype with a few counts. This chain connects TRBV7-2 to TRBJ2-7, with TRBD1 matching over 7 bases. Germline CDR1 and CDR2: SGHTA and FQGNSA. J gave up 5 bases and V 5 bases, and 6 bases lay outside the gene matches. CDR3 length equals 13 residues. The CDR3 sequence is CASSVSTGDEQYF. The DNA of the CDR3 is TGTGCCAGCAGCGTCAGTACAGGGGACGAGCAGTACTTC.

The chain uses TRBV7-2 and TRBJ2-7, with 7 bases that match TRBD2. V shed 4 bases, J shed 2 bases, and the junction held 2 bases outside the gene matches. The germline V gene has CDR1 SGHTA and CDR2 FQGNSA. This CDR3 has 13 amino acids. The CDR3: CASSYTSAYEQYF. The CDR3 nucleotides read TGTGCCAGCAGCTACACTAGCGCCTACGAGCAGTACTTC.

In its sample, this clonotype was seen a few times. This chain links TRBV10-3 with TRBJ2-2, with 7 bases that match TRBD1. The V segment lost 7 bases and the J segment 0 bases; nucleotides outside the gene matches: 8. Germline CDR1 ENHRY, CDR2 SYGVKD. This CDR3 region has 16 residues. The CDR3 loop is CAIKGSQGANTGELFF. Written as DNA, the CDR3 is TGTGCCATCAAGGGGAGTCAGGGGGCGAACACCGGGGAGCTGTTTTTT.

V and J are TRBV25-1 and TRBJ1-5; perhaps TRBD1 as D (6 bases). Germline CDR1 MGHDK, CDR2 SYGVNS. Between the trimmed V and J ends, which lost 3 bases and 3 bases, there was a span of 9 bases. The CDR3 spans 14 residues. The CDR3 here is CASSDGTFNQPQHF. In DNA form, the CDR3 reads TGTGCCAGCAGTGACGGGACATTCAATCAGCCCCAGCATTTT.

The V and J genes are TRBV5-1 and TRBJ2-1; 9 bases match TRBD2. The CDR3 extends over 15 amino acids. Germline V gives CDR1 SGHRS, CDR2 YFSETQ. The V and J ends lost 4 bases and 6 bases, in that order; junction bases with no gene match: 8. CDR3 coding DNA: TGCGCCAGCAGCCACGGGACTAGCTCTGGCAATGAGCAGTTCTTC. It codes for CASSHGTSSGNEQFF.

The chain carries TRBV9 and TRBJ2-7; D perhaps matches TRBD1 (6 bases). This CDR3 spans 16 amino acids. Germline CDR1 is SGDLS and CDR2 is YYNGEE. The V gene lost 4 bases and the J gene lost 0 bases, with 17 bases spanning the gap. CDR3 amino acids: CASSPKDRRPSYEQYF. In DNA form, the CDR3 reads TGTGCCAGCAGCCCTAAGGACAGAAGACCCTCCTACGAGCAGTACTTC.

The rearrangement joins TRBV4-1 to TRBJ2-7; D remains ambiguous. The CDR3 covers 17 residues. The germline V gene has CDR1 MGHRA and CDR2 YSYEKL. Trimming took 1 base from V and 4 from J, leaving 20 bases between them. CDR3 bases: TGCGCCAGCAGCCAAGGCAGGCTGACTCGTTCTAGGTACGAGCAGTACTTC. Protein sequence: CASSQGRLTRSRYEQYF.